Detailed here is one T cell receptor (beta chain). It has no known antigen specificity. It has no much larger one-base neighbor in the sample; base qualities were not kept. This entry comes from a study of blood T cell repertoires in COVID-19 (TCRdb year 2020). Regarding the research as a whole: Samples from collaborators originated in the United States, Italy and Spain and spanned both the acute and convalescent phases of COVID-19. The material from the prospective study consisted of cDNA or gDNA derived from T cells, B-cell-depleted T cells, or PBMCs. Deeply sampled blood TCRbeta repertoires from subjects exposed to, actively infected with, or recovered from COVID-19 were included in the dataset. The repertoires were released in a freely available public database meant as a resource for research on the immune response to SARS-CoV-2. Samples were obtained from the ongoing ImmuneRACE study (first 160 participants) and from about 1,300 subjects provided by 6 global collaborators. A de-identified subject ID, COVID-19 status, age in years and sex were almost always included in the sample metadata. Where available, HLA class I and class II types were obtained from metadata supplied by the sample provider rather than from assay-based typing. Here is what the overall study found, with its caveats: Clinical and demographic metadata were provided uncurated, with the amount varying by source and participant.

V ends up 6 bases short and J 5 bases short, with an unmatched junction base count of 3. The CDR3 goes from the cysteine to the phenylalanine over 13 residues. Solely the CDR3 DNA is kept, with 39 bases framed from the first base. CDR1 LGHDT and CDR2 YNNKEL are derived from the germline V gene (reference sequence). TCRbeta CDR3 regions were amplified from genomic DNA using the immunoSEQ Assay, a bias-controlled multiplex PCR. In the authors' own workflow: The number of nucleated cells in each sample was estimated by amplification of reference gene primers within the assay. Sequence reads were collapsed and filtered to measure the absolute abundance of every unique TCRbeta CDR3 rearrangement. For each sample, productive Simpson clonality was calculated by taking the square root of Simpson's diversity index across productive rearrangements. The table was pulled from immuneACCESS by TCRdb, which kept in-frame rearrangements only. Such tables lose some clones; where checked, under half of the loss comes from unresolved V genes, and the rest has no known cause. V and J calls and clone size follow that table, whereas D and trimming were derived from the DNA. The sample includes 250,000 or so clones, with around 86% observed a single time. Under 3% of the sample is taken by the ten largest.

Participants in the prospective study were aged roughly 18 to 95 years, lived in about two dozen United States geographic areas, and enrolled through a virtual design. Cohort assignment in the prospective study relied on participant-reported clinical history from a screening survey and a study questionnaire. ImmuneRACE Cohort 3 recovered participants were defined by two consecutive negative NP/OP PCR tests, healthcare professional clearance, or symptom resolution. Mobile phlebotomists in the prospective study collected whole blood, serum and a nasopharyngeal or oropharyngeal swab from every participant. Additional blood draws and questionnaires over an approximately two-month period could optionally be provided by prospective study participants. Before DNA extraction, blood samples from the prospective study were shipped at room temperature or frozen.

The V and J segments used are TRBV3-1 (or the pseudogene TRBV3-2) and TRBJ2-7; TRBD1 aligns with 11 central bases. The receptor's source is a woman aged 18-30 years who had recovered from COVID-19. Source material: PBMCs or T cells enriched from blood (not recorded which). The sequenced DNA is TGTGCCAGCAGAAGGACAGGGGGCGACGAGCAGTACTTC. Its translation is CASRRTGGDEQYF.